This entry lists 21 T cell receptor beta chains sequenced from one sample in a study of shared clonotypes between healthy human individuals. The repertoire was sequenced with immunoSEQ multiplex PCR; TCRdb's copy has only in-frame clones and lacks some. This table has around 2.5 million clones, roughly 93% appearing once. Sequencing was performed on naive CD4+ T cells from PBMCs. Subset noted: CD45RA+ positively selected. Receptors were obtained from a man younger than 30 in good health. Some clones in this sample may be carry-over from other donors' samples.

CDR3 coding DNA: TGTGCCAGCGGCCAACCCCTAGGCGGGAGCTCTTCCGGGGAGCTGTTTTTT. Amino acids: CASGQPLGGSSSGELFF. The J gene is TRBJ2-2, the V gene TRBV7-6; 7 nucleotides align to TRBD2. Germline assignment: CDR1 SGHVS and CDR2 FNYEAQ. The V and J ends lost 8 bases and 6 bases, in that order; junction bases with no gene match: 18. This CDR3 has 17 amino acids.

The rearrangement uses TRBV5-1 and TRBJ2-6, with D perhaps TRBD1 (5 bases). CDR3 length equals 16 residues. CDR1 is SGHRS, CDR2 YFSETQ, per germline. V shed 4 bases and J shed 2 bases, with 13 bases lying between them. The CDR3 spells CASSLEDRAGANVLTF. For the CDR3, the DNA is TGCGCCAGCAGCCTTGAAGACAGAGCTGGGGCCAACGTCCTGACTTTC. Drawing the rest from reference TRBV5-1 and TRBJ2-6, the complete variable domain is KAGVTQTPRYLIKTRGQQVTLSCSPISGHRSVSWYQQTPGQGLQFLFEYFSETQRNKGNFPGRFSGRQFSNSRSEMNVSTLELGDSALYLCASSLEDRAGANVLTFGAGSRLTVL.

The V call is TRBV21-1, the J call TRBJ2-5; the D call TRBD2 from the table was never checked on the DNA. TRBV21-1 is termed a pseudogene. The CDR3 length is 15 residues. The CDR3 reads CASSKARALQETQYF. In DNA, the CDR3 is TGTGCCAGCAGCAAAGCGCGGGCACTACAAGAGACCCAGTACTTC.

This clone was observed once. The chain joins TRBV5-1 to TRBJ1-3; D not resolved. Trimming pared 4 bases from V and 4 bases from J, leaving 15 bases between. The length of the CDR3 is 15 residues. Germline CDR1 reads SGHRS; CDR2 reads YFSETQ. The CDR3 coding sequence is TGCGCCAGCAGCCTGACGTCCGGACTGGGAAACACCATATATTTT. This gives the protein CASSLTSGLGNTIYF.

The chain couples TRBV20-1 to TRBJ1-1; D unresolved. Trimming removed 5 bases from V and 3 bases from J, with 4 bases in between. CDR3 length: 10 residues. The germline V gene has CDR1 DFQATT and CDR2 SNEGSKA (reference sequence). CDR3 amino acids: CSALDTEAFF. In DNA form, the CDR3 reads TGCAGTGCTCTAGACACTGAAGCTTTCTTT.

This clone was seen a few times. The chain has TRBV4-1 and TRBJ2-7; 9 bases are shared with TRBD1. After removal of 0 bases from V and 1 base from J, the junction contained 1 base not matched to a gene. Germline V gene data show CDR1 as MGHRA and CDR2 as YSYEKL. The CDR3 totals 15 residues. CDR3 sequence (DNA): TGCGCCAGCAGCCAAGAAGGGACAGGGTCCTACGAGCAGTACTTC. Translated, it gives CASSQEGTGSYEQYF.

The V gene is TRBV28, the J gene TRBJ1-2; no reliable D call. The CDR3 runs 14 residues. CDR1 and CDR2 from the germline V gene are MDHEN and SYDVKM. V was clipped by 10 bases and J by 8 bases, with 23 bases between them. CDR3 amino acids: CATRRLHRGGGYTF. The DNA for the CDR3 is TGTGCCACCCGTCGATTGCACCGCGGAGGGGGCTACACCTTC.

The chain employs TRBV5-1 and TRBJ2-1; 8 bases are a match to TRBD2. The CDR3 spans 16 residues. The germline gives CDR1 SGHRS, CDR2 YFSETQ. With 3 bases clipped from V and 0 bases from J, the junction kept 5 bases outside the gene matches. The CDR3 sequence is CASSSLSGISYNEQFF. CDR3 nucleotides: TGCGCCAGCAGCTCCCTTAGCGGGATCTCCTACAATGAGCAGTTCTTC. Combining the CDR3 with reference TRBV5-1 and TRBJ2-1 gives the whole variable domain KAGVTQTPRYLIKTRGQQVTLSCSPISGHRSVSWYQQTPGQGLQFLFEYFSETQRNKGNFPGRFSGRQFSNSRSEMNVSTLELGDSALYLCASSSLSGISYNEQFFGPGTRLTVL.

In its sample, this clone was seen a few times. J is TRBJ1-2 and V is TRBV28; D may be TRBD1 (5 bases). V dropped 5 bases and J dropped 8 bases, with 12 bases sitting between them. Germline values: CDR1 MDHEN, CDR2 SYDVKM. This CDR3 spans 12 amino acids. The CDR3 DNA follows: TGTGCCAGCAGTAAGGACATCCGCGGCTACACCTTC. This codes for CASSKDIRGYTF.

A single count supports this clone. Other DNA sequences of this sample code for an identical CDR3. The chain employs TRBV28 and TRBJ1-3, with D perhaps matching TRBD1 (6 bases). The CDR3 has 13 amino acids. Germline V gene data show CDR1 as MDHEN and CDR2 as SYDVKM. V lost 6 bases and J 1 base, leaving 7 bases between the germline ends. DNA for the CDR3: TGTGCCAGCAGAGGGGGGTCTGGAAACACCATATATTTT. Its translation: CASRGGSGNTIYF.

The chain employs TRBV4-1 and TRBJ2-1; D gene ambiguous. This CDR3 contains 14 residues. The V end lost 0 bases, the J end lost 9 bases, and 12 bases lay between the germline ends. Germline V gives CDR1 MGHRA, CDR2 YSYEKL. The CDR3 bases are TGCGCCAGCAGCCAAGATCGGATTCACCCTGAGCAGTTCTTC. Its translation is CASSQDRIHPEQFF.

Details on this clone: Other DNA sequences in the sample encode the same CDR3. V gene TRBV30 combines with J gene TRBJ2-5; perhaps TRBD2 as D (6 bases). The CDR3 consists of 14 residues. Germline V CDR1 and CDR2: GTSNPN, SVGIG (reference sequence). V was clipped by 0 bases and J by 0 bases, with 8 bases between them. Written as DNA, the CDR3 is TGTGCCTGGAGTGTTGGGGGGAACCAAGAGACCCAGTACTTC. Protein product: CAWSVGGNQETQYF.

The chain joins TRBV5-1 to TRBJ2-7; possible D gene TRBD1, 6 bases. V lost 4 bases and J 5 bases, leaving 22 bases between the germline ends. Germline values: CDR1 SGHRS, CDR2 YFSETQ. CDR3 length equals 16 residues. The CDR3 reads CASSQLGWDTTHEQYF. The CDR3 nucleotides read TGCGCCAGCAGCCAACTTGGGTGGGACACCACCCACGAGCAGTACTTC.

The V gene is TRBV6-5, the J gene TRBJ2-5, with D uncertain. Trimming took off 6 bases at V and 3 bases at J, with 17 bases between the two ends. Germline V gene sequence: CDR1 MNHEY, CDR2 SVGAGI. The CDR3 has 15 amino acids. The CDR3 bases are TGTGCCAGCAGCCCCCGCCGTGTGACGGAAGAGACCCAGTACTTC. Protein sequence: CASSPRRVTEETQYF.

This clone was observed a single time. This chain links TRBV5-1 with TRBJ1-1, with no clear D. The V gene lost 2 bases and the J gene lost 3 bases, with 11 bases spanning the gap. Germline CDR1 and CDR2: SGHRS and YFSETQ. The CDR3 runs 14 residues. CDR3 in DNA: TGCGCCAGCAGCTTTCAGCCAGGATACACTGAAGCTTTCTTT. This gives the protein CASSFQPGYTEAFF.

V gene TRBV5-1 combines with J gene TRBJ2-5, with TRBD2 matching 12 bases. Germline trimming cut 0 bases from V and 4 bases from J; bases unmatched to any gene: 4. The CDR3 sequence is 16 residues long. Germline V CDR1 and CDR2: SGHRS, YFSETQ. CDR3 sequence reads: CASSLALAGGGETQYF. CDR3 in DNA: TGCGCCAGCAGCTTGGCACTAGCGGGAGGAGGAGAGACCCAGTACTTC. Full variable domain (remainder filled in from reference TRBV5-1 and TRBJ2-5): KAGVTQTPRYLIKTRGQQVTLSCSPISGHRSVSWYQQTPGQGLQFLFEYFSETQRNKGNFPGRFSGRQFSNSRSEMNVSTLELGDSALYLCASSLALAGGGETQYFGPGTRLLVL.

The rearrangement links TRBV9 to TRBJ2-3, with TRBD2 matching 9 bases. The CDR3 extends over 17 amino acids. The germline CDR1 and CDR2 sequences are SGDLS and YYNGEE. Losses at the gene ends were 0 bases for V and 4 bases for J; bases not matched to a gene: 9. This CDR3 reads CASSVEKGLAGADTQYF. The CDR3 nucleotides read TGTGCCAGCAGCGTAGAAAAGGGACTAGCTGGTGCAGATACGCAGTATTTT. Combining the CDR3 with reference TRBV9 and TRBJ2-3 gives the whole variable domain DSGVTQTPKHLITATGQRVTLRCSPRSGDLSVYWYQQSLDQGLQFLIQYYNGEERAKGNILERFSAQQFPDLHSELNLSSLELGDSALYFCASSVEKGLAGADTQYFGPGTRLTVL.

The sample holds one count of this clone. Other DNA sequences from this sample encode an identical CDR3 as well. The rearrangement uses TRBV4-1 and TRBJ2-1; the match to TRBD2 covers 11 bases. Per the germline V gene, CDR1 is MGHRA and CDR2 is YSYEKL. The ends lost 4 bases at V and 4 bases at J; junction bases unmatched: 3. The CDR3 consists of 15 residues. In DNA form, the CDR3 reads TGCGCCAGCAGCCTCCTAGCGGGAGGTTACAATGAGCAGTTCTTC. This encodes CASSLLAGGYNEQFF.

The rearrangement uses TRBV5-1 and TRBJ2-3; TRBD2 might be the D (6 bases). V lost 0 bases and J lost 4, with 9 bases in between. CDR1 is SGHRS and CDR2 is YFSETQ in the germline V gene. The CDR3 consists of 14 residues. The DNA for the CDR3 is TGCGCCAGCAGCTTGGGCGGGATCGCAGATACGCAGTATTTT. Encoded protein: CASSLGGIADTQYF. Looking up the rest from reference TRBV5-1 and TRBJ2-3 gives the full variable domain: KAGVTQTPRYLIKTRGQQVTLSCSPISGHRSVSWYQQTPGQGLQFLFEYFSETQRNKGNFPGRFSGRQFSNSRSEMNVSTLELGDSALYLCASSLGGIADTQYFGPGTRLTVL.

The CDR3 spells CASSDSIWGLDEQFF. CDR3 coding DNA: TGTGCCAGCAGTGACTCGATTTGGGGACTCGATGAGCAGTTCTTC. The rearrangement joins TRBV6-4 to TRBJ2-1; tentatively, D is TRBD2 (6 bases). Germline CDR1 and CDR2: MRHNA and SNTAGT. Trimming shortened V by 0 bases and J by 8 bases, and 14 bases separated the two germline ends. The CDR3 totals 15 residues.

This clone was counted between two and nine times. The CDR3 sequence is CASSRATGQAWGYTF. CDR3 coding DNA: TGTGCCAGCAGTCGAGCCACGGGACAGGCTTGGGGCTACACCTTC. The J gene is TRBJ1-2, the V gene TRBV6-5; 8 bases align to TRBD1. Germline V gene sequence: CDR1 MNHEY, CDR2 SVGAGI. The CDR3 runs 15 residues. V gave up 5 bases and J gave up 8 bases; unmatched junction bases: 13.